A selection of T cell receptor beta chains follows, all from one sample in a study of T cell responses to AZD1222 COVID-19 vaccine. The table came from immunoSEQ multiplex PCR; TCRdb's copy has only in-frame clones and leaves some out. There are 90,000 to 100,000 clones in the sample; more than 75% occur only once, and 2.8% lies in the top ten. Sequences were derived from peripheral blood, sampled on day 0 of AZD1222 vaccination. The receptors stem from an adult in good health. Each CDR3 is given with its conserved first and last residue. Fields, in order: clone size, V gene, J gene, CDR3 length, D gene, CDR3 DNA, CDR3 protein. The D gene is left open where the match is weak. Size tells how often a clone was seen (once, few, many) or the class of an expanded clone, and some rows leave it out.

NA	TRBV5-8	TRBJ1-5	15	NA	TGTGCCAGCAGCTTGGGGGGACCGAGCAATCAGCCCCAGCATTTT	CASSLGGPSNQPQHF
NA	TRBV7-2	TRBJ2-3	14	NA	TGTGCCAGCAGCTTCGCGGTTAACGTAGATACGCAGTATTTT	CASSFAVNVDTQYF
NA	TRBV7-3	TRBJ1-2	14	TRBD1	TGTGCCAGCAGCTTCGGGACAGGCAACTATGGCTACACCTTC	CASSFGTGNYGYTF
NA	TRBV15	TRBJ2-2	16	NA	TGTGCCACCAGCAGAGATAAAGAGCTTGGCACCGGGGAGCTGTTTTTT	CATSRDKELGTGELFF
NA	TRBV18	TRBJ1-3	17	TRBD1	TGTGCCAGCTCATCGGGACAGGGTATTATCTCTGGAAACACCATATATTTT	CASSSGQGIISGNTIYF
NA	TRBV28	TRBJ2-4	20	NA	TGTGCCAGCAGTTTATCGAGCGCCGAGCGGTTCGCCATAGCCAAAAACATTCAGTACTTC	CASSLSSAERFAIAKNIQYF
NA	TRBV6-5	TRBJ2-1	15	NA	TGTGCCAGCAGAATCGCGGGATTCGGACACAATGAGCAGTTCTTC	CASRIAGFGHNEQFF
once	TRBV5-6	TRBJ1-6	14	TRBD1	TGTGCCAGCAGCTTAGACAGGGTGGCTTCACCCCTCCACTTT	CASSLDRVASPLHF
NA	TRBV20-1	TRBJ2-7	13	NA	TGCAGTGCTAGTGGGGCGGACAAGGGCGAGCAGTACTTC	CSASGADKGEQYF
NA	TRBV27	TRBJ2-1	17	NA	TGTGCCAGCAGTTCCAAGTCCCCAATTGGACCATACAATGAGCAGTTCTTC	CASSSKSPIGPYNEQFF
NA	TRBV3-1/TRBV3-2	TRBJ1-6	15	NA	TGTGCCAGCAGCCAAGACGCGGTTAAGCAATCACCCCTCCACTTT	CASSQDAVKQSPLHF
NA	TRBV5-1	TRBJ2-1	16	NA	TGCGCCAGCAGCCAACTCCCGACTAGCTCCTACAATGAGCAGTTCTTC	CASSQLPTSSYNEQFF
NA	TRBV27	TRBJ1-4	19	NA	TGTGCCAGCAGTCAACCGGACGGGGAACGCGAGGCAACTAATGAAAAACTGTTTTTT	CASSQPDGEREATNEKLFF
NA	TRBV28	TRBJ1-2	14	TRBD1	TGTGCCAGCAGTTTAACAGGACAGGTCTATGGCTACACCTTC	CASSLTGQVYGYTF
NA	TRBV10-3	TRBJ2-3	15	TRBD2	TGTGCCATAGGACTAGCGGAGGATAGCACAGATACGCAGTATTTT	CAIGLAEDSTDTQYF
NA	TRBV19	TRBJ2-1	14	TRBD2	TGTGCCTCCCGGGGGCTAGCGGGAGTATATGAGCAGTTCTTC	CASRGLAGVYEQFF
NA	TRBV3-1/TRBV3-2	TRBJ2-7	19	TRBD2	TGTGCCAGCAGCCAAGAACCCATCAATAGCGGGCAACCTTCCTACGAGCAGTACTTC	CASSQEPINSGQPSYEQYF
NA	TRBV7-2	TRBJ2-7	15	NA	TGTGCCAGCAGCCAGGGGGGGACAGCTACCTACGAGCAGTACTTC	CASSQGGTATYEQYF
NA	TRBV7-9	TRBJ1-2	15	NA	TGTGCCAGCAGCTTAATGCGCATTTGGCGCGATGGCTACACCTTC	CASSLMRIWRDGYTF
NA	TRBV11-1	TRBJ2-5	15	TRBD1	TGTGCCAGCAAAAGGGAACAGGGGTACCAAGAGACCCAGTACTTC	CASKREQGYQETQYF
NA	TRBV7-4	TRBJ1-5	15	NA	TGTGCCAGCAGCTTAAGTACCGGGGGAGGGCAGCCCCAGCATTTT	CASSLSTGGGQPQHF
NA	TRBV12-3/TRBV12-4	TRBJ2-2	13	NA	TGTGCCAGCAGTTTTGTAGGGACCGGGGAGCTGTTTTTT	CASSFVGTGELFF
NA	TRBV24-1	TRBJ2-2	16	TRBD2	TGTGCCACCAGTGACAACGGACTAGCGGACACCGGGGAGCTGTTTTTT	CATSDNGLADTGELFF
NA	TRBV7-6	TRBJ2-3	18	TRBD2	TGTGCCAGCAGCCCCACTAGCGGGAGGCCTCGAAGCACAGATACGCAGTATTTT	CASSPTSGRPRSTDTQYF
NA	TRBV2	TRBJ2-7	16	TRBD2	TGTGCCAGCACATTACTAGCGACAGATTACCCCTACGAGCAGTACTTC	CASTLLATDYPYEQYF
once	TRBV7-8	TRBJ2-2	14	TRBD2	TGTGCCAGCAGACGGGGGGCGAACACCGGGGAGCTGTTTTTT	CASRRGANTGELFF
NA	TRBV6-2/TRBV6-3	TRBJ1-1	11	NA	TGTGCCAGCAGTTTCCTCTATAAAGCTTTCTTT	CASSFLYKAFF
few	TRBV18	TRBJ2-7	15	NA	TGTGCCAGCTCACCAAGGAGGGAGTGGGTCGCCGAGCAGTACTTC	CASSPRREWVAEQYF